Below are 32 T cell receptor beta chains sequenced from a single sample in a study of monozygotic twins with inflammatory bowel disease. TCRdb processed the 5' RACE reads again and assigns one entry to each CDR3 protein, with no DNA. The repertoire shows tens of thousands of distinct CDR3 sequences; the top ten hold about 7.4%. The sequenced sample consisted of blood. Receptors originate from a human donor with ulcerative colitis or Crohn's disease, or a healthy co-twin of an affected twin (not recorded which).

This rearrangement joins TRBV20-1 to TRBJ2-7; TCRdb outputs TRBD2, but without DNA this stays unchecked. The germline V gene encodes CDR1 DFQATT and CDR2 SNEGSKA (reference sequence). The CDR3 sequence is 14 residues long. The CDR3 reads CSARMEKDSGEQYF.

The chain uses TRBV2 and TRBJ2-2; with no DNA, the TCRdb D assignment of TRBD1 cannot be verified. Germline CDR1 is SNHLY and CDR2 is FYNNEI. The CDR3 runs to 16 residues. This CDR3 reads CASSNNRIGSTGELFF.

V is TRBV5-1 and J is TRBJ1-1. The CDR3 totals 18 residues. Germline V lookup: CDR1 SGHRS, CDR2 YFSETQ. The chain's CDR3 is CASSLAWGPGRPYTEAFF.

The V call is TRBV24-1, the J call TRBJ2-1; TCRdb returns TRBD2, unconfirmable since there is no DNA. Germline CDR1 reads KGHDR; CDR2 reads SFDVKD. The CDR3 extends over 16 amino acids. CDR3 sequence reads: CATSDSGTKSMDEQFF.

CDR3 loop: CASSPWTSGGVVYNEQFF. The rearrangement joins TRBV3-1 to TRBJ2-1; no DNA is available, so the TRBD2 call from TCRdb remains unchecked. The germline gives CDR1 LGHDT, CDR2 YNNKEL (reference sequence). The CDR3 has 18 residues.

V usage is TRBV4-1 and J usage is TRBJ1-5; TCRdb outputs TRBD1, but without DNA this stays unchecked. This CDR3 spans 18 amino acids. CDR1 is MGHRA, CDR2 YSYEKL, per germline. CDR3 residues: CASSQYRDIPYSNQPQHF.

This rearrangement joins TRBV7-3 to TRBJ2-1; the D gene TCRdb calls, TRBD2, cannot be checked with no DNA. The germline V gene encodes CDR1 SGHTA and CDR2 FQGTGA. The CDR3 consists of 15 residues. CDR3 region: CASSLLSGGAGEQFF.

The CDR3: CASSSLTASHIDTQYF. This rearrangement joins TRBV6-5 to TRBJ2-3; TCRdb proposes TRBD1, but this gene call is untestable without DNA. From germline, CDR1 is MNHEY and CDR2 SVGAGI. This CDR3 is 16 amino acids long.

The chain couples TRBV28 to TRBJ1-5. The CDR3 length is 16 residues. Germline V gives CDR1 MDHEN, CDR2 SYDVKM. CDR3 amino acids: CASSLIKGSSNQPQHF.

The J gene is TRBJ1-5, the V gene TRBV2; as DNA is missing, the TRBD1 call by TCRdb cannot be tested. The CDR3 covers 14 residues. Germline V gives CDR1 SNHLY, CDR2 FYNNEI. The chain's CDR3 is CANKGQAAGQPQHF.

This rearrangement joins TRBV20-1 to TRBJ2-1; TCRdb returns TRBD1, unconfirmable since there is no DNA. Germline CDR1 and CDR2: DFQATT and SNEGSKA (reference sequence). The CDR3 spans 15 residues. This CDR3 is CSARAAGRLYNEQFF.

The chain carries TRBV5-5 and TRBJ2-3. Per the germline V gene, CDR1 is SGHKS and CDR2 is YYEKEE (reference sequence). This CDR3 has 14 amino acids. CDR3: CASSLNWSTDTQYF.

This chain connects TRBV6-5 to TRBJ1-4. This CDR3 comprises 15 residues. CDR1 MNHEY and CDR2 SVGAGI come from the germline V gene. CDR3 sequence reads: CASSYSATAGEKLFF.

This rearrangement joins TRBV5-5 to TRBJ1-5; TCRdb selects TRBD1, and the lack of DNA leaves this call unchecked. This CDR3 spans 16 amino acids. In germline, CDR1 is SGHKS, CDR2 YYEKEE (reference sequence). The CDR3 sequence: CASSLLGGPTNQPQHF.

The chain is built from TRBV3-1 and TRBJ1-6. This CDR3 is built from 11 residues. Germline-derived CDR1 and CDR2 are LGHDT and YNNKEL (reference sequence). CDR3 region: CASSQSFALHF.

This rearrangement joins TRBV7-3 to TRBJ2-2; TCRdb returns TRBD1, unconfirmable since there is no DNA. Germline CDR1 reads SGHTA; CDR2 reads FQGTGA. CDR3 length equals 17 residues. Here the CDR3 reads CASSPLGGGAVTGELFF. The variable domain in full, completed from reference TRBV7-3 and TRBJ2-2, reads GAGVSQTPSNKVTEKGKYVELRCDPISGHTALYWYRQSLGQGPEFLIYFQGTGAADDSGLPNDRFFAVRPEGSVSTLKIQRTERGDSAVYLCASSPLGGGAVTGELFFGEGSRLTVL.

The CDR3 spells CASSLSTRGDEQFF. The genes are TRBV5-1 and TRBJ2-1. There are 14 residues in the CDR3. CDR1 and CDR2 (germline): SGHRS, YFSETQ.

The V gene is TRBV20-1, the J gene TRBJ2-7; TCRdb's D call, TRBD2, is unchecked because there is no DNA. Germline V gene sequence: CDR1 DFQATT, CDR2 SNEGSKA (reference sequence). The CDR3 has 14 residues. The CDR3 protein is CSARPEGPPYEQYF.

The V gene is TRBV27, the J gene TRBJ1-2; TCRdb reports TRBD1, a call that lacks DNA to check it against. Germline V gives CDR1 MNHEY, CDR2 SMNVEV (reference sequence). This CDR3 region has 17 residues. CDR3 in amino acids: CASSPRTGGMANYGYTF.

V is TRBV20-1 and J is TRBJ2-7. This CDR3 is 14 amino acids long. Germline V CDR1 and CDR2: DFQATT, SNEGSKA (reference sequence). The chain's CDR3 is CSARDRKPTSEQYF.

The rearrangement uses TRBV5-5 and TRBJ2-7; TCRdb proposes TRBD2, but this gene call is untestable without DNA. The CDR3 runs 15 residues. Germline V CDR1 and CDR2: SGHKS, YYEKEE (reference sequence). CDR3 protein: CASSSHPLSSYEQYF. The full variable domain, completed using reference TRBV5-5 and TRBJ2-7, is DAGVTQSPTHLIKTRGQQVTLRCSPISGHKSVSWYQQVLGQGPQFIFQYYEKEERGRGNFPDRFSARQFPNYSSELNVNALLLGDSALYLCASSSHPLSSYEQYFGPGTRLTVT.

The chain's CDR3 is CASSTTGAVSPQHF. The chain couples TRBV7-9 to TRBJ1-5; the TRBD1 assignment by TCRdb is unverifiable without DNA. Germline V gene lookup returns CDR1 SEHNR and CDR2 FQNEAQ (reference sequence). The CDR3 is 14 residues long.

This CDR3 reads CASSHWSMNTEAFF. The V gene is TRBV12-3 or TRBV12-4, the J gene TRBJ1-1. The CDR3 consists of 14 residues.

The chain joins TRBV7-3 to TRBJ2-3. Germline CDR1 is SGHTA and CDR2 is FQGTGA. The CDR3 is 13 residues long. CDR3 residues: CASSFGSTDTQYF.

The chain uses TRBV5-1 and TRBJ1-4; TCRdb's D gene call, TRBD1, goes unchecked for lack of DNA. The CDR3 runs 16 residues. Germline V gene sequence: CDR1 SGHRS, CDR2 YFSETQ. The CDR3 is CASSLSPQGEGEKLFF.

The chain combines TRBV5-4 with TRBJ1-1. The CDR3 is 13 residues long. The germline CDR1 and CDR2 sequences are SGHNT and YYREEE (reference sequence). The CDR3 is CASSRVGKTEAFF.

The chain has TRBV20-1 and TRBJ2-1; TCRdb gives TRBD1 as the D gene, but with no DNA this cannot be confirmed. The CDR3 length is 14 residues. From germline, CDR1 is DFQATT and CDR2 SNEGSKA (reference sequence). CDR3 amino acids: CSAYKGQGINEQFF.

The genes are TRBV19 and TRBJ2-3; checking the TCRdb D call of TRBD1 is not possible without DNA. CDR1 and CDR2 (germline): LNHDA, SQIVND (reference sequence). This CDR3 comprises 14 residues. CDR3 region: CASSRDSRPDTQYF.

The chain carries TRBV2 and TRBJ2-3; TCRdb names TRBD2, which stays unverified in the absence of DNA. The CDR3 spans 16 residues. Germline V gives CDR1 SNHLY, CDR2 FYNNEI. This chain's CDR3 is CASSEALHRAGDTQYF.

This chain joins TRBV10-3 and TRBJ1-2; no DNA is available, so the TRBD1 call from TCRdb remains unchecked. Looked up from germline, CDR1 is ENHRY and CDR2 is SYGVKD. The CDR3 has 13 amino acids. CDR3 amino acids: CAISTGGRDGYTF.

The rearrangement links TRBV5-1 to TRBJ2-6. This CDR3 is built from 16 residues. Germline V gene sequence: CDR1 SGHRS, CDR2 YFSETQ. CDR3 residues: CASSLGGSSGANVLTF.

V gene TRBV12-3 or TRBV12-4 combines with J gene TRBJ2-7; TCRdb outputs TRBD1, but without DNA this stays unchecked. The CDR3 spans 15 residues. The CDR3 sequence is CASNHRRLSSYEQYF.